This T cell receptor (beta chain) was sequenced during a study of graft-versus-host responses after intestinal transplantation. Findings of the study overall: GvH clones were identified in recipient marrow, with some first appearing in ileum or blood. Peak levels of circulating GvH clones tracked with early post-transplant HvG declines. Individuals carrying graft-donor T cell macrochimerism showed high graft-versus-host to host-versus-graft clonal ratios in allografts.

The CDR3 totals 14 residues. Germline V gene data show CDR1 as MGHDK and CDR2 as SYGVNS. V was clipped by 5 bases and J by 3 bases, with 14 bases between them. Using immunoSEQ multiplex PCR, the repertoire was profiled, and TCRdb retains in-frame clones only, with some absent. The sample lists roughly 130,000 clones, around 90% seen once, with 0.15% to 0.2% in the top ten. Points on this clone: Its antigen is not known.

Sequenced material: unstimulated CD4+ T cells sorted from spleen or lymph node cells, taken before intestinal transplant. The sequence came from a human donor who received an intestinal transplant. The chain uses TRBV25-1 and TRBJ2-7, with D tentatively TRBD2 (6 bases). CDR3 DNA sequence: TGTGCCAGCAGTTCAGGCGGGACTTTCTACGAGCAGTACTTC. Translating gives CASSSGGTFYEQYF.